This TCR beta chain derives from a study of Graves' ophthalmopathy and Graves' hyperthyroidism. Study-wide points: Blood samples also showed most expanded thyroid clonotypes exceeding 0.001 frequency.

Concerning this clonotype itself: What it binds is not known.

PBMCs stemmed from over 9.5 ml of fresh peripheral blood. RNA transcripts provided the template for amplifying TCR beta CDR3 regions. HTBI primers were employed in first-round RT-PCR, then a second-round multiplex PCR followed. TCRdb redid the calling of the multiplex PCR reads with MiXCR, one entry per CDR3 protein. The data contain 500,000 to 800,000 distinct CDR3 sequences, more than 40% of them singletons. Sequencing input: peripheral blood. This clonotype was sampled from an adult man with Graves' ophthalmopathy.

The CDR3: CASSPRGLARETQYF. CDR3 sequence (DNA): TGTGCCAGCAGCCCACGAGGACTAGCGAGAGAGACCCAGTACTTC. The V and J genes are TRBV7-2 and TRBJ2-5, with TRBD2 matching 9 bases. Germline assignment: CDR1 SGHTA and CDR2 FQGNSA. V was pared by 5 bases and J by 4 bases, with 8 bases of the junction left unmatched. The CDR3 has 15 residues.